Reported below is one TCR beta chain. The CDR3 runs to 15 residues. Germline CDR1 MNHEY, CDR2 SMNVEV (reference sequence). J gave up 7 bases and V 5 bases, and 9 bases lay outside the gene matches. In the original analysis: Amplified reference gene primers provided the basis for estimating nucleated cell counts. Here immunoSEQ multiplex PCR was the method, and the copy in TCRdb shows in-frame clones only, minus some. D and trimming were read from the DNA, whereas the V and J calls and clone size are those reported in that table. The table shows some 88,000 clones, with approximately 81% occurring only once. The data derive from a study of blood T cell repertoires in COVID-19. Whole-study context: The samples span acute and convalescent COVID-19 from the United States, Italy and Spain. Sample material is recorded as cDNA or gDNA derived from T cells, B-cell-depleted T cells, or PBMCs.

The rearrangement uses TRBV27 and TRBJ1-2, with 11 bases fitting TRBD1. This sequence was found in a woman aged 70-85 years with acute or convalescent COVID-19. Sequencing was performed on peripheral blood. CDR3: CASSAPDRGLLGYTF. The CDR3 DNA reads TGTGCCAGCAGTGCCCCGGACAGGGGGCTCCTTGGCTACACCTTC.